This TCR beta chain was captured in a study of cytomegalovirus exposure and HLA in healthy donors. It was with 60 Vbeta and 13 Jbeta primers that the PCR ran. Profiled with immunoSEQ multiplex PCR; TCRdb holds only in-frame clones, not every one. Of around 130,000 clones in the sample, 75% are singletons; the top ten hold roughly 3.1%. V was cut by 1 base and J by 2 bases, with 9 bases left in between. The CDR3 has 14 residues. Germline V CDR1 and CDR2: LNHNV, YYDKDF (reference sequence). Study findings and constraints: Sequencing depth roughly uniform across donors was assumed in presence/absence analyses. Being productive about 87% or about 30% of the time was typical of most TCR beta V segments in an earlier analysis. Later analysis associated a missense DCLRE1C variant with TCR beta V- and J-gene trimming. In a later analysis, parvovirus B19, influenza, CMV and Epstein-Barr virus appeared linked to several top co-occurrence clusters.

A word on this clone: Its target is unknown.

V is TRBV15 and J is TRBJ2-7; D remains unclear. The receptor comes from a man aged 25 to 40 in good health and CMV-seronegative. Sequenced: PBMCs. Written as DNA, the CDR3 is TGTGCCACCAGCAGAGGTCGGAGTCCCTACGAGCAGTACTTC. Residues: CATSRGRSPYEQYF.